This is a list of T cell receptor beta chains from one sample in a study of blood T cell repertoires in COVID-19. Only in-frame clones appear in the TCRdb table, and some are missing; sequencing was by immunoSEQ multiplex PCR. The sample holds 390,000 or so clones, roughly four fifths seen once. Sequencing used PBMCs or T cells enriched from blood (not recorded which). The receptors originated from a woman aged 50 to 60 who had recovered from COVID-19. Each CDR3 is given with its conserved first and last residue. The D gene is left open where the match is weak. Size is stated for part of the rows, as once, few or many counts, or as a class when the clone is expanded.

abundance: .; j_gene: TRBJ2-2; v_gene: TRBV19; d_gene: TRBD2; CDR3aa: CASSSTSGGTNTGELFF; CDR3nt: TGTGCCAGTAGCTCCACTAGCGGGGGGACGAACACCGGGGAGCTGTTTTTT
abundance: .; j_gene: TRBJ2-1; v_gene: TRBV30; d_gene: TRBD2; CDR3aa: CAWSSLFGLAGKQFF; CDR3nt: TGTGCCTGGAGCTCTTTATTTGGACTAGCGGGAAAGCAGTTCTTC
abundance: .; j_gene: TRBJ2-7; v_gene: TRBV28; d_gene: TRBD2; CDR3aa: CASTRLAPVEQYF; CDR3nt: TGTGCCAGCACCAGACTAGCTCCCGTCGAGCAGTACTTC
abundance: .; j_gene: TRBJ2-1; v_gene: TRBV7-2; d_gene: TRBD2; CDR3aa: CASSLVLTASGREQFF; CDR3nt: TGTGCCAGCAGCTTAGTCCTTACGGCTAGCGGGAGAGAGCAGTTCTTC
abundance: .; j_gene: TRBJ1-2; v_gene: TRBV5-1; d_gene: .; CDR3aa: CASSFSGEFGYGYTF; CDR3nt: TGCGCCAGCAGCTTTTCAGGGGAGTTTGGCTATGGCTACACCTTC
abundance: .; j_gene: TRBJ1-4; v_gene: TRBV30; d_gene: .; CDR3aa: CALAPGVTNEKLFF; CDR3nt: TGTGCCTTGGCCCCCGGGGTGACTAATGAAAAACTGTTTTTT
abundance: .; j_gene: TRBJ2-1; v_gene: TRBV5-1; d_gene: TRBD2; CDR3aa: CASSLDLSGSGGEQFF; CDR3nt: TGCGCCAGCAGCTTGGATCTTAGCGGGAGTGGGGGAGAGCAGTTCTTC
abundance: once; j_gene: TRBJ2-1; v_gene: TRBV7-9; d_gene: .; CDR3aa: CASSLERTSSRGSEQFF; CDR3nt: TGTGCCAGCAGCTTAGAGAGGACTTCCTCTCGGGGGAGTGAGCAGTTCTTC
abundance: .; j_gene: TRBJ1-2; v_gene: TRBV7-2; d_gene: .; CDR3aa: CASSLGASGGIYGYTF; CDR3nt: TGTGCCAGCAGCTTAGGTGCATCGGGGGGGATCTATGGCTACACCTTC
abundance: .; j_gene: TRBJ1-2; v_gene: TRBV5-1; d_gene: TRBD1; CDR3aa: CASTGTEANYGYTF; CDR3nt: TGCGCCAGCACCGGGACAGAAGCTAACTATGGCTACACCTTC
abundance: .; j_gene: TRBJ1-2; v_gene: TRBV19; d_gene: TRBD1; CDR3aa: CASSDPGGINYGYTF; CDR3nt: TGTGCCAGTAGTGACCCAGGGGGAATTAACTATGGCTACACCTTC